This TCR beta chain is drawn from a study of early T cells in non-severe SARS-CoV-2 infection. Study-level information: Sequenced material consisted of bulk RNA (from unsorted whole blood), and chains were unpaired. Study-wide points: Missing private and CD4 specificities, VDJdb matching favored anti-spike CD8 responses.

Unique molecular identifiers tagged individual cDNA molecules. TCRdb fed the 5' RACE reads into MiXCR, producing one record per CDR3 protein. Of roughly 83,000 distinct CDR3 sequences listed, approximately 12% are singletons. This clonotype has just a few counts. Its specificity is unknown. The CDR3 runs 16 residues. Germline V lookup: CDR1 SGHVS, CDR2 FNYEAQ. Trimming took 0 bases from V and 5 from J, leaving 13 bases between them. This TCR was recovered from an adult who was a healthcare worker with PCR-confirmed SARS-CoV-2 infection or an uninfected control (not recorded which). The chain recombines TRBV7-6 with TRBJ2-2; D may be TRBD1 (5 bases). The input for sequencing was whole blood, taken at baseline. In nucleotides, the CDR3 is TGTGCCAGCAGCTTAGCAAGCTACCAGGGAACCGGGGAGCTGTTTTTT. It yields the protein CASSLASYQGTGELFF.